Shown below are 24 T cell receptor beta chains from a single sample sequenced in a study of molecular identifiers for immune sequencing clone quantification. One entry per CDR3 protein results from TCRdb running MiXCR on the PCR reads. This sample has under 800,000 distinct CDR3 sequences, with 25% found just once. Source material: naive CD8+ T cells from blood, with Jurkat cell RNA spiked in. The subset: FACS-sorted CD8+CD4-CCR7+CD45RA+ naive T cells. The receptors here all came from a human donor in good health. Some libraries in this study had Jurkat cell RNA spiked in.

In its sample, this clonotype was seen a few times. J is TRBJ2-7 and V is TRBV10-3; a weak D match, TRBD1 (6 bases). Germline CDR1 and CDR2: ENHRY and SYGVKD. The CDR3 length is 13 residues. V shed 4 bases and J shed 4 bases, with 11 bases lying between them. The CDR3 region has the DNA TGTGCCATCAGTGGGGGGCTTAAGTACGAGCAGTACTTC. Translation: CAISGGLKYEQYF.

The chain has TRBV15 and TRBJ2-1, with 9 bases lining up with TRBD2. J was trimmed by 9 bases and V by 3 bases; bases with no gene match: 3. The germline V gene encodes CDR1 LNHNV and CDR2 YYDKDF (reference sequence). CDR3 length: 13 amino acids. This CDR3 reads CATSRGTSPEQFF. The CDR3 region has the DNA TGTGCCACCAGCAGGGGGACTAGCCCTGAGCAGTTCTTC.

This clonotype was detected many times. The rearrangement joins TRBV28 to TRBJ1-1; tentatively, D is TRBD1 (5 bases). Trimming shortened V by 5 bases and J by 7 bases, and 17 bases separated the two germline ends. CDR3 size: 14 residues. Germline lookup yields CDR1 MDHEN and CDR2 SYDVKM. The DNA of the CDR3 is TGTGCCAGCAGTCCCCCCGGGGCCGGGTTTGAAGCTTTCTTT. It translates to CASSPPGAGFEAFF.

This clonotype was seen at least ten times. The CDR3 coding sequence is TGCGCCAGCAGCCAAGCGGGACAGCCCTACGAGCAGTACTTC. Amino acid sequence: CASSQAGQPYEQYF. V usage is TRBV4-1 and J usage is TRBJ2-7; 7 positions agree with TRBD1. CDR3 length: 14 residues. The V and J ends lost 1 base and 2 bases, in that order; junction bases with no gene match: 2. Germline CDR1 MGHRA, CDR2 YSYEKL.

To note about this clonotype: One end of the junction does not line up with germline, which may come from a read error. V is TRBV27 and J is TRBJ2-7; D is undetermined. The CDR3 has 14 amino acids. The germline V gene encodes CDR1 MNHEY and CDR2 SMNVEV (reference sequence). CDR3 in amino acids: CARRPSVLNYEQYF. As DNA, the CDR3 is TGTGCCCGCAGACCCTCCGTCTTGAACTACGAGCAGTACTTC.

Regarding this clonotype: This may arise from a read error, as a much more abundant clone is one base away. The rearrangement links TRBV7-9 to TRBJ2-3; D might be TRBD2 (5 bases). This CDR3 region has 12 residues. Germline CDR1 is SEHNR and CDR2 is FQNEAQ (reference sequence). V lost 8 bases and J lost 4, with 10 bases in between. As DNA, the CDR3 is TGTGCCAGCGTACTAGTGGCAGATACGCAGTATTTT. It yields the protein CASVLVADTQYF.

This clonotype was seen at least ten times. This CDR3 reads CAWKGDANEQFF. In DNA form, the CDR3 reads TGTGCCTGGAAGGGCGACGCCAATGAGCAGTTCTTC. The chain is built from TRBV30 and TRBJ2-1, with D hard to call. The CDR3 runs to 12 residues. CDR1 is GTSNPN and CDR2 is SVGIG in the germline V gene (reference sequence). The V and J ends lost 4 bases and 6 bases respectively, with 10 bases between them.

This clonotype was observed a single time. The chain employs TRBV20-1 and TRBJ2-5; D is ambiguous. V lost 5 bases, J lost 8 bases, and 9 bases lay in between. The CDR3 runs 10 residues. The germline gives CDR1 DFQATT, CDR2 SNEGSKA (reference sequence). CDR3 DNA sequence: TGCAGTGCTGGGTTGGAAACCCAGTACTTC. Amino acids: CSAGLETQYF.

This clonotype was recorded many times. This chain uses TRBV5-6 with TRBJ2-5; tentatively, D is TRBD2 (6 bases). Trimming left V 1 base short and J 3 bases short, with 10 bases between. This CDR3 is built from 14 residues. CDR1 and CDR2 from the germline V gene are SGHDT and YYEEEE. The CDR3 spells CASSLRLGKETQYF. The CDR3 DNA follows: TGTGCCAGCAGCTTGCGACTAGGAAAAGAGACCCAGTACTTC.

This clonotype appeared a few times. The rearrangement links TRBV3-1 to TRBJ2-1; the match to TRBD1 covers 8 bases. CDR1 LGHDT and CDR2 YNNKEL come from the germline V gene (reference sequence). Germline trimming cut 3 bases from V and 1 base from J; bases unmatched to any gene: 5. The CDR3 extends over 16 amino acids. The CDR3 DNA sequence: TGTGCCAGCAGCCAGGGACAGGACCAGTCCTACAATGAGCAGTTCTTC. It specifies CASSQGQDQSYNEQFF.

This clonotype was counted only a few times. Relative to the germline gene, one junction end is altered; a read error may explain this. The chain employs TRBV7-9 and TRBJ2-2, with a tentative D call TRBD1 (6 bases). Per the germline V gene, CDR1 is SEHNR and CDR2 is FQNEAQ (reference sequence). This CDR3 has 15 residues. The CDR3: CASSFLQGATGKLFF. The CDR3 DNA follows: TGTGCCAGCAGCTTTTTACAGGGTGCCACCGGGAAGCTGTTTTTT. The complete variable domain, with remaining parts taken from reference TRBV7-9 and TRBJ2-2, reads DTGVSQNPRHKITKRGQNVTFRCDPISEHNRLYWYRQTLGQGPEFLTYFQNEAQLEKSRLLSDRFSAERPKGSFSTLEIQRTEQGDSAMYLCASSFLQGATGKLFFGEGSRLTVL.

Points on this clonotype: This could be a read error, since a much larger clone is one nucleotide away. The chain uses TRBV19 and TRBJ2-3; possibly TRBD2 for D (6 bases). Germline CDR1 LNHDA, CDR2 SQIVND (reference sequence). The CDR3 consists of 15 residues. V lost 3 bases and J lost 5, with 15 bases in between. The DNA of the CDR3 is TGTGCCAGTAGTATTGCGGGGTACATTGGAGATACGCAGTATTTT. It codes for CASSIAGYIGDTQYF.

This clonotype was observed at least ten times. The chain employs TRBV5-6 and TRBJ2-7; 8 nucleotides agree with TRBD2. CDR1 and CDR2 (germline): SGHDT, YYEEEE. The CDR3 runs 13 residues. The trim removed 9 bases at V and 4 bases at J, leaving 9 bases unmatched. The CDR3 here is CATDGLAPYEQYF. The CDR3 nucleotides are TGTGCCACGGACGGACTAGCCCCTTACGAGCAGTACTTC.

This clonotype showed up many times. The J gene is TRBJ2-7, the V gene TRBV29-1; a possible D gene is TRBD2 (5 bases). V was cut by 0 bases and J by 5 bases, with 11 bases left in between. Germline lookup yields CDR1 SQVTM and CDR2 ANQGSEA. This CDR3 is built from 13 residues. CDR3 residues: CSVEDPGLHEQYF. The CDR3, as DNA: TGCAGCGTTGAAGATCCGGGGTTGCACGAGCAGTACTTC.

The table lists this clonotype with a few counts. The chain is built from TRBV27 and TRBJ2-3; 9 bases agree with TRBD2. The length of the CDR3 is 15 residues. CDR1 and CDR2 from the germline V gene are MNHEY and SMNVEV (reference sequence). Germline trimming cut 8 bases from V and 6 bases from J; bases unmatched to any gene: 12. The CDR3 DNA follows: TGTGCCAGCCTCTCCGGGACTAGCCCTGGTGATACGCAGTATTTT. It yields the protein CASLSGTSPGDTQYF.

The rearrangement uses TRBV28 and TRBJ2-7, with D maybe TRBD1 (5 bases). The length of the CDR3 is 15 residues. V was clipped by 5 bases and J by 3 bases, with 17 bases between them. Germline assignment: CDR1 MDHEN and CDR2 SYDVKM. The CDR3 DNA reads TGTGCCAGCAGTCTGACGAGAGACAGTGGCTACGAGCAGTACTTC. Translation gives CASSLTRDSGYEQYF.

This clonotype was found a few times. The chain has TRBV5-4 and TRBJ2-2; TRBD1 is a possible D gene (6 bases). CDR3 length: 15 amino acids. V lost 2 bases and J 2 bases, leaving 10 bases between the germline ends. Germline assignment: CDR1 SGHNT and CDR2 YYREEE (reference sequence). CDR3: CASSFGQRNTGELFF. The CDR3 nucleotides read TGTGCCAGCAGCTTCGGACAGAGAAACACCGGGGAGCTGTTTTTT.

This chain joins TRBV24-1 and TRBJ2-3; TRBD2 is a possible D gene (6 bases). Germline CDR1 is KGHDR and CDR2 is SFDVKD. The CDR3 spans 15 residues. Trimming left V 3 bases short and J 0 bases short, with 9 bases between. The CDR3 spells CATSDRDSSTDTQYF. Here the CDR3 DNA reads TGTGCCACCAGTGATCGGGACTCGAGCACAGATACGCAGTATTTT.

This clonotype appeared many times. The chain employs TRBV30 and TRBJ2-7; a possible D gene is TRBD2 (5 bases). This CDR3 region has 14 residues. Deletions cut 0 bases from V and 4 bases from J, with 13 bases between. Germline V gene data show CDR1 as GTSNPN and CDR2 as SVGIG (reference sequence). The CDR3 DNA sequence: TGTGCCTGGAGTGTCGGAATCGGGGAATACGAGCAGTACTTC. This gives the protein CAWSVGIGEYEQYF.

Of note for this clonotype: Just one base apart from a much larger clone, this may be a read error. The gene calls are TRBV11-2 and TRBJ2-7; perhaps D is TRBD1 or TRBD2 (6 bases each). The CDR3 sequence is 15 residues long. CDR1 is SGHAT, CDR2 FQNNGV, per germline. The CDR3 sequence is CACSSHGGGLYEQYF. CDR3 sequence (DNA): TGTGCCTGCAGCTCCCACGGGGGCGGGTTGTACGAGCAGTACTTC.

The chain has TRBV5-1 and TRBJ2-2, with TRBD2 as a possible D gene (5 bases). This CDR3 spans 15 amino acids. Germline V CDR1 and CDR2: SGHRS, YFSETQ. The V end lost 4 bases, the J end lost 0 bases, and 10 bases lay between the germline ends. The CDR3 region is CASSPPGTNTGELFF. The DNA for the CDR3 is TGCGCCAGCAGCCCCCCGGGGACGAACACCGGGGAGCTGTTTTTT.

The sample holds a few counts of this clonotype. The chain carries TRBV2 and TRBJ2-2, with D maybe TRBD2 (6 bases). Per germline, CDR1 SNHLY and CDR2 FYNNEI. The CDR3 spans 13 residues. V shed 7 bases and J shed 5 bases, with 11 bases lying between them. The CDR3 coding sequence is TGTGCCAGCATTAGCGGAGGAACCGGGGAGCTGTTTTTT. Translating it yields CASISGGTGELFF.

The CDR3, as DNA: TGTGCCAGTAGTATAGCGTCCAGGGGCATTTCGCCCCAGCATTTT. This codes for CASSIASRGISPQHF. The chain links TRBV19 to TRBJ1-5; tentative D call: TRBD1 (6 bases). V lost 1 base and J 9 bases, leaving 16 bases between the germline ends. CDR3 size: 15 residues. Germline CDR1 reads LNHDA; CDR2 reads SQIVND (reference sequence).

About this clonotype itself: A read error is possible here, since a much larger clone lies one base away. The V and J genes are TRBV4-1 and TRBJ2-2; D gene ambiguous. This CDR3 comprises 16 residues. Germline lookup yields CDR1 MGHRA and CDR2 YSYEKL. Trimming removed 3 bases from V and 0 bases from J, with 11 bases in between. CDR3 sequence reads: CASSHVGSANTGELFF. The DNA of the CDR3 is TGCGCCAGCAGCCACGTAGGATCGGCGAACACCGGGGAGCTGTTTTTT.